These 27 T cell receptor beta chains were sequenced from one sample in a study of T cell changes during pregnancy in multiple sclerosis (dated by TCRdb to about 2019). Library prep was done by the immunoSEQ multiplex PCR assay. TCRdb carries this immuneACCESS record with in-frame sequences only. Its versions omit some clonotypes, under half of them owing to an unresolved V gene in the studies checked, with the rest unexplained. The sample table shows 100,000 or so clones, and 94% are seen once. Approximately 1.6% of the sample lies in the top ten. Here the sequenced sample was peripheral blood, taken after pregnancy. The receptors were gathered from a female donor in good health, enrolled as a control in a pregnancy study.

The chain uses TRBV10-3 and TRBJ1-1; 10 bases line up with TRBD1. The J segment lost 8 bases and the V segment lost 6 bases, leaving 12 bases of the junction unmatched. The germline V gene encodes CDR1 ENHRY and CDR2 SYGVKD. This CDR3 contains 15 residues. CDR3 protein: CAIRRQGAGDLEAFF. CDR3 sequence (DNA): TGTGCCATCAGGAGACAGGGGGCAGGCGATTTAGAAGCTTTCTTT.

V usage is TRBV6-1 and J usage is TRBJ2-2; no clear D. The V and J ends lost 2 bases and 1 base respectively, with 5 bases between them. CDR3 length: 14 residues. CDR1 MNHNS and CDR2 SASEGT come from the germline V gene. The CDR3 DNA is TGTGCCAGCAGTGAACTTATGAACACCGGGGAGCTGTTTTTT. Translating it yields CASSELMNTGELFF.

The chain has TRBV6-5 and TRBJ1-2, with 11 bases identical to TRBD1. Germline values: CDR1 MNHEY, CDR2 SVGAGI. V trimming: 4 bases; J trimming: 4 bases; junction bases outside the gene matches: 5. The CDR3 sequence is 15 residues long. The CDR3 protein is CASSSGTGGTYGYTF. CDR3 nucleotides: TGTGCCAGCAGTTCCGGGACAGGGGGAACCTATGGCTACACCTTC.

This clone came up a few times. The genes are TRBV25-1 and TRBJ2-1; 13 positions match TRBD2. The CDR3 runs 16 residues. Germline V lookup: CDR1 MGHDK, CDR2 SYGVNS. The V and J ends lost 4 bases and 2 bases, in that order; junction bases with no gene match: 2. This CDR3 reads CASSGTSGSTYNEQFF. Written as DNA, the CDR3 is TGTGCCAGCAGTGGGACTAGCGGGAGCACCTACAATGAGCAGTTCTTC. The full variable domain, completed using reference TRBV25-1 and TRBJ2-1, is EADIYQTPRYLVIGTGKKITLECSQTMGHDKMYWYQQDPGMELHLIHYSYGVNSTEKGDLSSESTVSRIRTEHFPLTLESARPSHTSQYLCASSGTSGSTYNEQFFGPGTRLTVL.

The chain links TRBV14 to TRBJ2-1; 10 nucleotides align to TRBD2. Germline lookup yields CDR1 SGHDN and CDR2 FVKESK. CDR3 length: 12 residues. V lost 2 bases and J lost 14; bases outside the gene matches: 3. CDR3 residues: CASSQLAGVEFF. In DNA, the CDR3 is TGTGCCAGCAGCCAACTAGCGGGAGTGGAGTTCTTC.

The V gene is TRBV7-6, the J gene TRBJ2-7; a possible D gene is TRBD1 (6 bases). The germline V and J ends were trimmed by 3 bases and 2 bases, with 11 bases remaining between them. Per germline, CDR1 SGHVS and CDR2 FNYEAQ. The CDR3 totals 14 residues. CDR3 DNA sequence: TGTGCCAGCAGCTTGGCGACAGGTACCTACGAGCAGTACTTC. It specifies CASSLATGTYEQYF. Full variable domain (outside the CDR3, taken from reference TRBV7-6 and TRBJ2-7): GAGVSQSPRYKVTKRGQDVALRCDPISGHVSLYWYRQALGQGPEFLTYFNYEAQQDKSGLPNDRFSAERPEGSISTLTIQRTEQRDSAMYRCASSLATGTYEQYFGPGTRLTVT.

The V and J genes are TRBV28 and TRBJ1-1, with TRBD1 identical over 10 bases. Per germline, CDR1 MDHEN and CDR2 SYDVKM. V dropped 6 bases and J dropped 3; count of bases not matched to a gene: 4. The CDR3 consists of 14 residues. The CDR3 loop is CASRTGQGDTEAFF. For the CDR3, the DNA is TGTGCCAGCAGGACAGGACAGGGGGACACTGAAGCTTTCTTT. Based on the CDR3 plus reference TRBV28 and TRBJ1-1, the full variable domain is DVKVTQSSRYLVKRTGEKVFLECVQDMDHENMFWYRQDPGLGLRLIYFSYDVKMKEKGDIPEGYSVSREKKERFSLILESASTNQTSMYLCASRTGQGDTEAFFGQGTRLTVV.

The chain employs TRBV29-1 and TRBJ1-2; no clear D gene. This CDR3 contains 12 residues. Trimming took off 4 bases at V and 1 base at J, with 7 bases between the two ends. From germline, CDR1 is SQVTM and CDR2 ANQGSEA. The CDR3 loop is CSVVGSNYGYTF. The DNA for the CDR3 is TGCAGCGTTGTGGGCAGTAACTATGGCTACACCTTC.

This clone has a handful of counts. The chain employs TRBV19 and TRBJ2-1, with a tentative D call TRBD2 (5 bases). From germline, CDR1 is LNHDA and CDR2 SQIVND (reference sequence). CDR3 length: 13 residues. Trimming removed 7 bases from V and 3 bases from J, with 10 bases in between. The DNA for the CDR3 is TGTGCCAGTAAGGATAGCGTCTACAATGAGCAGTTCTTC. Residues: CASKDSVYNEQFF.

J is TRBJ2-2 and V is TRBV19; tentative D call: TRBD2 (6 bases). This CDR3 is built from 14 residues. V was shortened by 7 bases and J by 2 bases, with 11 bases between the two germline ends. CDR1 is LNHDA and CDR2 is SQIVND in the germline V gene (reference sequence). The CDR3 nucleotides read TGTGCCAGTACGGCGGGATATAACACCGGGGAGCTGTTTTTT. Protein sequence: CASTAGYNTGELFF. Variable domain in full (rest from reference TRBV19 and TRBJ2-2): DGGITQSPKYLFRKEGQNVTLSCEQNLNHDAMYWYRQDPGQGLRLIYYSQIVNDFQKGDIAEGYSVSREKKESFPLTVTSAQKNPTAFYLCASTAGYNTGELFFGEGSRLTVL.

The J gene is TRBJ1-2, the V gene TRBV27; unclear D gene. Trimming took 1 base from V and 4 from J, leaving 13 bases between them. The CDR3 spans 15 residues. CDR1 and CDR2 from the germline V gene are MNHEY and SMNVEV (reference sequence). As DNA, the CDR3 is TGTGCCAGCAGTTTATTGGCTAGTCAGTTCTATGGCTACACCTTC. Its translation is CASSLLASQFYGYTF.

The chain joins TRBV19 to TRBJ2-7; maybe TRBD1 (5 bases). The CDR3 has 13 amino acids. Trimming left V 5 bases short and J 0 bases short, with 8 bases between. CDR1 is LNHDA and CDR2 is SQIVND in the germline V gene (reference sequence). The CDR3 bases are TGTGCCAGTAGTCTCCAGGGCTCCTACGAGCAGTACTTC. Translated: CASSLQGSYEQYF. The whole variable domain, remainder taken from reference TRBV19 and TRBJ2-7, is DGGITQSPKYLFRKEGQNVTLSCEQNLNHDAMYWYRQDPGQGLRLIYYSQIVNDFQKGDIAEGYSVSREKKESFPLTVTSAQKNPTAFYLCASSLQGSYEQYFGPGTRLTVT.

The chain is built from TRBV5-1 and TRBJ2-2; the match to TRBD1 covers 7 bases. The V gene end was trimmed by 1 base and the J gene end by 5 bases; junction bases not matched to a gene: 5. In germline, CDR1 is SGHRS, CDR2 YFSETQ. The CDR3 consists of 15 residues. The CDR3: CASSLFGTVTGELFF. CDR3 bases: TGCGCCAGCAGCTTGTTCGGGACAGTAACCGGGGAGCTGTTTTTT.

V and J are TRBV7-7 and TRBJ2-7; no clear D. Germline V gene lookup returns CDR1 SSHAT and CDR2 FNYEAQ (reference sequence). The CDR3 loop spans 13 amino acids. The CDR3 bases are TGTGCTAGTTCTAATGGGCCATTCGGCGAGCAGTACTTC. It is translated as CASSNGPFGEQYF.

J is TRBJ1-5 and V is TRBV28; D remains ambiguous. V was shortened by 3 bases and J by 0 bases, with 27 bases between the two germline ends. The CDR3 loop spans 21 amino acids. Germline V gene data show CDR1 as MDHEN and CDR2 as SYDVKM. CDR3 residues: CASSFKVGGRTRPGSNQPQHF. In nucleotides, the CDR3 is TGTGCCAGCAGTTTTAAAGTGGGAGGCAGGACGAGGCCAGGTAGCAATCAGCCCCAGCATTTT.

The chain carries TRBV5-1 and TRBJ2-7, with TRBD2 matching over 10 bases. This CDR3 has 15 amino acids. CDR1 is SGHRS, CDR2 YFSETQ, per germline. V shed 4 bases and J 7 bases; nucleotides not matched to a gene: 11. The CDR3 reads CASSLEASGSGEQYF. CDR3 in DNA: TGCGCCAGCAGCCTGGAGGCTAGCGGGAGTGGGGAGCAGTACTTC.

The chain employs TRBV19 and TRBJ2-2, with D unclear. CDR1 is LNHDA and CDR2 is SQIVND in the germline V gene (reference sequence). This CDR3 has 16 amino acids. V shed 6 bases and J shed 0 bases, with 14 bases lying between them. CDR3 amino acids: CASRRSDRANTGELFF. The CDR3 region has the DNA TGTGCCAGTAGGAGAAGCGACCGAGCGAACACCGGGGAGCTGTTTTTT.

The chain has TRBV27 and TRBJ2-1; 8 bases agree with TRBD1. CDR3 length: 13 amino acids. V lost 10 bases and J lost 2; bases outside the gene matches: 4. Germline loops: CDR1 MNHEY, CDR2 SMNVEV (reference sequence). In nucleotides, the CDR3 is TGTGCCATCCAGACAGGGGCCTACAATGAGCAGTTCTTC. Encoded protein: CAIQTGAYNEQFF.

This clone was picked up one time. V gene TRBV6-4 combines with J gene TRBJ1-4; D ambiguous. The CDR3 sequence is 17 residues long. Germline V gene lookup returns CDR1 MRHNA and CDR2 SNTAGT. V lost 0 bases and J lost 4, with 15 bases in between. DNA of the CDR3: TGTGCCAGCAGTGACTCGCTAGGTGGAGAGGGTAATGAAAAACTGTTTTTT. This translates into CASSDSLGGEGNEKLFF.

This chain uses TRBV5-1 with TRBJ2-7, with a weak D call TRBD1 (5 bases). V was cut by 4 bases and J by 2 bases, with 22 bases left in between. CDR3 length: 17 residues. From germline, CDR1 is SGHRS and CDR2 YFSETQ. CDR3 region: CASSPGFGQVYPYEQYF. The CDR3 nucleotides read TGCGCCAGCAGCCCAGGGTTCGGGCAGGTGTACCCCTACGAGCAGTACTTC.

Remarks on this clone: Other DNA sequences in the same sample also yield this CDR3. The chain carries TRBV6-5 and TRBJ2-7; 11 positions match TRBD2. Unmatched junction bases numbered 2, after V lost 5 bases and J lost 2 bases. Germline CDR1 MNHEY, CDR2 SVGAGI. There are 14 residues in the CDR3. The CDR3 spells CASSPGLAAYEQYF. For the CDR3, the DNA is TGTGCCAGCAGTCCGGGACTAGCGGCCTACGAGCAGTACTTC.

The rearrangement uses TRBV5-5 and TRBJ2-7; no definite D call. The V gene lost 2 bases and the J gene lost 2 bases, with 5 bases spanning the gap. This CDR3 is 12 amino acids long. Germline V gene data show CDR1 as SGHKS and CDR2 as YYEKEE (reference sequence). CDR3 coding DNA: TGTGCCAGCAGCTTTGAGACCTACGAGCAGTACTTC. Encoded protein: CASSFETYEQYF.

The rearrangement uses TRBV5-6 and TRBJ1-2; no definite D call. The CDR3 sequence is 12 residues long. Trimming removed 6 bases at V and 8 bases at J, with 14 bases between. The germline V gene has CDR1 SGHDT and CDR2 YYEEEE. CDR3 DNA: TGTGCCAGCACCTTCTGGGGAGGGGGCTACACCTTC. It codes for CASTFWGGGYTF.

The chain is built from TRBV5-1 and TRBJ1-1, with 7 bases identical to TRBD1. Germline V gene sequence: CDR1 SGHRS, CDR2 YFSETQ. V shed 2 bases and J 4 bases; nucleotides not matched to a gene: 5. The CDR3 length is 14 residues. CDR3 bases: TGCGCCAGCAGCTTTGGAGGGGGCGCCACTGAAGCTTTCTTT. Translating gives CASSFGGGATEAFF.

The chain links TRBV30 to TRBJ1-2, with D unclear. The CDR3 loop spans 13 amino acids. Trimming took off 7 bases at V and 6 bases at J, with 18 bases between the two ends. Germline assignment: CDR1 GTSNPN and CDR2 SVGIG (reference sequence). CDR3 DNA: TGTGCCTTCTCAAATCAGGTTTTGGATGGCTACACCTTC. Protein sequence: CAFSNQVLDGYTF.

As for this clone: A junction end diverges from the germline sequence, so it may reflect a read error. V usage is TRBV28 and J usage is TRBJ1-2; 7 nucleotides match TRBD1. This CDR3 has 16 residues. From germline, CDR1 is MDHEN and CDR2 SYDVKM. The CDR3 region is CASSSSQGEANYGYTF. The CDR3 DNA is TGTGCCAGCAGTTCCTCTCAGGGGGAAGCTAACTATGGCTATACCTTC.

The rearrangement links TRBV27 to TRBJ1-5, with 11 bases that match TRBD1. In germline, CDR1 is MNHEY, CDR2 SMNVEV (reference sequence). This CDR3 region has 16 residues. Trimming cost V 2 bases and J 6 bases; bases outside gene matches: 6. The DNA of the CDR3 is TGTGCCAGCAGTTTACTCGGGACAGGGGGAAGTCAGCCCCAGCATTTT. It codes for CASSLLGTGGSQPQHF.